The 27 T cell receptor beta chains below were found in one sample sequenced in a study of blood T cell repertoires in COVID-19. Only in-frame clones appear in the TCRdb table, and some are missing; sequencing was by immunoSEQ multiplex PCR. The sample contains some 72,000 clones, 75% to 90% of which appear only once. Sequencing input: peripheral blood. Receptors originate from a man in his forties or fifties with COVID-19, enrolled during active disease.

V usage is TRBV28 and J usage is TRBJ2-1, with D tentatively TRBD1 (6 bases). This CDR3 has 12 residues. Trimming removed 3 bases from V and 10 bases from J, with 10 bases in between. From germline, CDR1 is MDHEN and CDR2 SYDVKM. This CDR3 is CASSFNTGEQFF. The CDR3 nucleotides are TGTGCCAGCAGTTTTAACACAGGGGAGCAGTTCTTC.

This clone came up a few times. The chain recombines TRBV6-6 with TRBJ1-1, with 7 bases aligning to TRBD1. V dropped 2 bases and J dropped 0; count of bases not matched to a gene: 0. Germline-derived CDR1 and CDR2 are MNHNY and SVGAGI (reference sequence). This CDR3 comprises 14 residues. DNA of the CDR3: TGTGCCAGCAGTTACGGGACAGTGAACACTGAAGCTTTCTTT. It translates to CASSYGTVNTEAFF.

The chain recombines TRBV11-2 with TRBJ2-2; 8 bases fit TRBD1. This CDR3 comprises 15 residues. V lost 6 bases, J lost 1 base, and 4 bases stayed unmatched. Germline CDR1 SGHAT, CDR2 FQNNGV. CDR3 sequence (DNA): TGTGCCAGCAGTCGCGGGACAGGGAACACCGGGGAGCTGTTTTTT. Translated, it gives CASSRGTGNTGELFF.

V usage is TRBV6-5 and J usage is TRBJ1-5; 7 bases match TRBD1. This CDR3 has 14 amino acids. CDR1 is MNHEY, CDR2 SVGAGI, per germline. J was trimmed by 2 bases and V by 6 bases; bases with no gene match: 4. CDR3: CASSRTGGNQPQHF. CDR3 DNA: TGTGCCAGCAGCAGAACAGGGGGCAATCAGCCCCAGCATTTT.

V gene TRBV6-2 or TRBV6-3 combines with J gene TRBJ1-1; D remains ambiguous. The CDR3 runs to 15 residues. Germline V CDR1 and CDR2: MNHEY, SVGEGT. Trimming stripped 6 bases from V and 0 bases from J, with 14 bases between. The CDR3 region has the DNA TGTGCCAGCAGCCCCGGCAGGCGTTTGAACACTGAAGCTTTCTTT. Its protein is CASSPGRRLNTEAFF.

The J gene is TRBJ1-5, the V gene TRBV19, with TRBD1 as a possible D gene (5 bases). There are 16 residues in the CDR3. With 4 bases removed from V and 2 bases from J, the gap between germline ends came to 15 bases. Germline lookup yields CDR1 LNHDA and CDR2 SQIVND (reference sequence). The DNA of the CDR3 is TGTGCCAGTAGTACCCAGAGGACACGCGGCAATCAGCCCCAGCATTTT. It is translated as CASSTQRTRGNQPQHF.

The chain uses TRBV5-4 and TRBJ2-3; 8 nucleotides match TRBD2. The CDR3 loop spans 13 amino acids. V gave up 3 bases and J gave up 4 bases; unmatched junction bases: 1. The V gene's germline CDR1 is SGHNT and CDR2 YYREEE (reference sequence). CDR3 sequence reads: CASSSLAADTQYF. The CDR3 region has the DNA TGTGCCAGCAGCTCACTAGCGGCAGATACGCAGTATTTT.

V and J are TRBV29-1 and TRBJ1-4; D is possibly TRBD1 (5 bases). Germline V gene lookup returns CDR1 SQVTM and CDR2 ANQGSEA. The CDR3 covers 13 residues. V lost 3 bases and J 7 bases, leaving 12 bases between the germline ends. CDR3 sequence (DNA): TGCAGCGTTGAGGGGCAGGGCGGTGAAAAACTGTTTTTT. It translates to CSVEGQGGEKLFF.

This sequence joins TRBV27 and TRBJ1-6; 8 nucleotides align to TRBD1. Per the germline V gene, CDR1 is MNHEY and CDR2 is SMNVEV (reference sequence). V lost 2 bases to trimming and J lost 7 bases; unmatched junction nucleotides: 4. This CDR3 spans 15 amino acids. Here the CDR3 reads CASSLRQGMNSPLHF. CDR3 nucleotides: TGTGCCAGCAGTTTACGACAGGGGATGAATTCACCCCTCCACTTT.

The DNA of the CDR3 is TGTGCCAGCAGCCCCCTGGGAGGCACCATATATTTT. Protein: CASSPLGGTIYF. The chain links TRBV28 to TRBJ1-3; D remains ambiguous. The CDR3 has 12 amino acids. Trimming stripped 6 bases from V and 9 bases from J, with 12 bases between. Looked up from germline, CDR1 is MDHEN and CDR2 is SYDVKM.

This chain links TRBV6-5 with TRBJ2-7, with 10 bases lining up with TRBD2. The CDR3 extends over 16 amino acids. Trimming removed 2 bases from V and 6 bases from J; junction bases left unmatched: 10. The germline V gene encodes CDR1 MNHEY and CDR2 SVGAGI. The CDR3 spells CASSYVGSGRAPEQYF. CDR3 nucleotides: TGTGCCAGCAGTTACGTGGGGAGCGGGAGGGCCCCCGAGCAGTACTTC.

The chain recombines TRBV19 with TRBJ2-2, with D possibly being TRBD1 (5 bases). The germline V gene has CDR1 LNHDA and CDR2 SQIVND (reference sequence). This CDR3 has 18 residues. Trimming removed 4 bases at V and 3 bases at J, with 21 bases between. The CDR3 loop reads CASSTLDRGQWDTGELFF. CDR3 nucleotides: TGTGCCAGTAGTACCCTAGACAGAGGCCAGTGGGACACCGGGGAGCTGTTTTTT.

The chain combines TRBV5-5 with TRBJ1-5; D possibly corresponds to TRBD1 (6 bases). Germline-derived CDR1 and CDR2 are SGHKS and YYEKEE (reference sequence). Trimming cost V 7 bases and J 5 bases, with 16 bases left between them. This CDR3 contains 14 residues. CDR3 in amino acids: CASGAGAPDQPQHF. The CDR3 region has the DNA TGTGCCAGCGGTGCGGGGGCGCCGGATCAGCCCCAGCATTTT.

The CDR3 nucleotides are TGCGCCAGCAGCGTACTGGGACAATTGAACACTGAAGCTTTCTTT. Protein product: CASSVLGQLNTEAFF. The chain recombines TRBV5-1 with TRBJ1-1; a possible D gene is TRBD1 (6 bases). Trimming took off 4 bases at V and 0 bases at J, with 13 bases between the two ends. This CDR3 is built from 15 residues. Looked up from germline, CDR1 is SGHRS and CDR2 is YFSETQ.

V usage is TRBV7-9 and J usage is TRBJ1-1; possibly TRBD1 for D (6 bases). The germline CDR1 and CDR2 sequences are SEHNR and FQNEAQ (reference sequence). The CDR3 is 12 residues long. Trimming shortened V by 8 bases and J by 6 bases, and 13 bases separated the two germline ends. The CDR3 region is CASGIGGAEAFF. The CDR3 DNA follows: TGTGCCAGCGGAATAGGGGGGGCTGAAGCTTTCTTT.

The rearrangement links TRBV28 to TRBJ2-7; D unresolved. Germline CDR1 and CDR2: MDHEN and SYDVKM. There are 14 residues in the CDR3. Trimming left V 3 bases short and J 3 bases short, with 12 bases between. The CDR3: CASSFERGYYEQYF. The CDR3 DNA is TGTGCCAGCAGTTTCGAAAGAGGATACTACGAGCAGTACTTC.

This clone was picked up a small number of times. DNA for the CDR3: TGTGCCAGCAGTTTCGCGGGGGAAGCAGACGAGCAGTACTTC. The encoded protein is CASSFAGEADEQYF. The chain combines TRBV6-2 or TRBV6-3 with TRBJ2-7; 7 nucleotides align to TRBD2. The CDR3 contains 14 residues. Germline V gives CDR1 MNHEY, CDR2 SVGEGT. Germline trimming cut 4 bases from V and 5 bases from J; bases unmatched to any gene: 8.

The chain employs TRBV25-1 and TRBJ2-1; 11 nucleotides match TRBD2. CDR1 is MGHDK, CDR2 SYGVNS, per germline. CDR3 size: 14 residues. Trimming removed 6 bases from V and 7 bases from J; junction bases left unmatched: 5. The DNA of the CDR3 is TGTGCCAGCAGACTAGCGGGAGCTGAGAATGAGCAGTTCTTC. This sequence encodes CASRLAGAENEQFF. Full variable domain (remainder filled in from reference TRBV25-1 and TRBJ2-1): EADIYQTPRYLVIGTGKKITLECSQTMGHDKMYWYQQDPGMELHLIHYSYGVNSTEKGDLSSESTVSRIRTEHFPLTLESARPSHTSQYLCASRLAGAENEQFFGPGTRLTVL.

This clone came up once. CDR3 amino acids: CASRFITKNIQYF. As DNA, the CDR3 is TGTGCCAGCAGATTTATAACCAAAAACATTCAGTACTTC. This sequence joins TRBV27 and TRBJ2-4, with D hard to call. Germline CDR1 and CDR2: MNHEY and SMNVEV (reference sequence). V lost 6 bases and J lost 2, with 8 bases in between. This CDR3 contains 13 residues.

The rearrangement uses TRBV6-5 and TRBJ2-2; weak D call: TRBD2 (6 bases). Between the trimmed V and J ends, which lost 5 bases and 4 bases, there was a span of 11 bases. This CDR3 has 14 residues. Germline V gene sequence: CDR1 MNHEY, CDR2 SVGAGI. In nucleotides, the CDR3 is TGTGCCAGCAGTCCGTTGGGGGGCACCGGGGAGCTGTTTTTT. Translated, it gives CASSPLGGTGELFF.

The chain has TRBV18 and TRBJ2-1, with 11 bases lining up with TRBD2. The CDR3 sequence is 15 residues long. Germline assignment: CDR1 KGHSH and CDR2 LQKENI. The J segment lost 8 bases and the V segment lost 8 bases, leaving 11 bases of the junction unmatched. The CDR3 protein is CASLTSGSTGHEQFF. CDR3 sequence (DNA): TGTGCCAGCCTCACTAGCGGGAGTACTGGCCATGAGCAGTTCTTC.

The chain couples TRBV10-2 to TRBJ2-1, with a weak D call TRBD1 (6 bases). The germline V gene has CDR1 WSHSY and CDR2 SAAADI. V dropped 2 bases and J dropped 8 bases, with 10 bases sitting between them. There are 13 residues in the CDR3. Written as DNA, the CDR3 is TGCGCCAGCAGTGAGCAGGGGCGCTATGAGCAGTTCTTC. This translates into CASSEQGRYEQFF.

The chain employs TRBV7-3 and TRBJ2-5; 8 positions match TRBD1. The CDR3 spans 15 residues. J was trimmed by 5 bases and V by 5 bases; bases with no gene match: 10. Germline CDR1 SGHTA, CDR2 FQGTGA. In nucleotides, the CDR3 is TGTGCCAGCAGCCCCGCCCCAGGGGGCCAGGAGACCCAGTACTTC. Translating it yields CASSPAPGGQETQYF.

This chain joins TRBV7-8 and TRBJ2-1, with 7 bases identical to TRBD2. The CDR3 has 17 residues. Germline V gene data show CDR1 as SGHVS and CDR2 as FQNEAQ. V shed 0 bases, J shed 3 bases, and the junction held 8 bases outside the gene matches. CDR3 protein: CASSLARFSGLYNEQFF. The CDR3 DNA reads TGTGCCAGCAGCTTAGCGCGATTTAGCGGGCTCTACAATGAGCAGTTCTTC.

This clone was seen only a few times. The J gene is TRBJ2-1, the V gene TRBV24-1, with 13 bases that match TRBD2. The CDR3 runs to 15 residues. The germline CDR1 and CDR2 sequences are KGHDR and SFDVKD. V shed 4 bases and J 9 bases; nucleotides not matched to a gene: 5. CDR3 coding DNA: TGTGCCACCAGTGACACGGGACTAGCGGGATCTGAGCAGTTCTTC. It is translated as CATSDTGLAGSEQFF.

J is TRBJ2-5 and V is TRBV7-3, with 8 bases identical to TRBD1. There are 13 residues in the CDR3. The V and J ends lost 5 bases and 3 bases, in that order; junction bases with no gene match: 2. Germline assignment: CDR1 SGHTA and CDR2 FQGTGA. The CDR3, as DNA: TGTGCCAGCAGCGGACAGGGAAAAGAGACCCAGTACTTC. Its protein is CASSGQGKETQYF.

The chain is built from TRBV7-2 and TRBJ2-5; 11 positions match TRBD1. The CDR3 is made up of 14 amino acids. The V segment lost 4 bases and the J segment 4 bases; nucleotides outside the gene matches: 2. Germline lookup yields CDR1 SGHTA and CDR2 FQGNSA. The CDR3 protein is CASSSDRGPETQYF. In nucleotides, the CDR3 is TGTGCCAGCAGCTCGGACAGGGGGCCAGAGACCCAGTACTTC.